This TCR beta chain appears in the sequencing data of a study of shared clonotypes between healthy human individuals. For the study at large: Donors had three CD4 naive, three CD4 memory, two CD8 naive and one CD8 memory plate apiece. Notes on the study in general: In general, naive subsets displayed greater estimated richness than memory subsets did.

An assay was performed, and its level was deep. For every subset, genomic DNA was evenly distributed across several immunoSEQ plates. Profiled with immunoSEQ multiplex PCR; TCRdb holds only in-frame clones, not every one. The sample yields roughly 1,500,000 clones, 98% seen once. Trimming left V 2 bases short and J 5 bases short, with 4 bases between. Germline-derived CDR1 and CDR2 are SNHLY and FYNNEI. This CDR3 has 11 amino acids. On this clone itself: Its cognate antigen is unknown.

The V call is TRBV2, the J call TRBJ2-7; D is undetermined. Sequencing was performed on naive CD4+ T cells sorted from blood. Subset specified: CD45RA+ positively selected. The receptor was isolated from a man aged 30-40 years in good health. The CDR3 sequence: CASSETHEQYF. The CDR3 region has the DNA TGTGCCAGCAGTGAAACCCACGAGCAGTACTTC. Full variable domain (rest looked up from reference TRBV2 and TRBJ2-7): EPEVTQTPSHQVTQMGQEVILRCVPISNHLYFYWYRQILGQKVEFLVSFYNNEISEKSEIFDDQFSVERPDGSNFTLKIRSTKLEDSAMYFCASSETHEQYFGPGTRLTVT.